A selection of T cell receptor beta chains follows, all from one sample in a study of blood T cell repertoires in COVID-19. Repertoires were generated with immunoSEQ multiplex PCR, while TCRdb's copy carries only in-frame clones and drops some. The table records some 420,000 clones, approximately 92% of them present only once. The sample taken for sequencing was PBMCs or T cells enriched from blood (not recorded which). The source is a man younger than 45 who had recovered from COVID-19. CDR3s include the opening cysteine and the closing phenylalanine or tryptophan. Each record gives: D gene, clone size, V gene, J gene, CDR3 protein, CDR3 DNA. The D gene is left open where the match is weak. Only some rows state a clone size, as once, few, many or a class for expanded clones.

NA	NA	TRBV28	TRBJ2-3	CASRRDSLRTDTQYF	TGTGCCAGCAGACGGGACTCCCTTCGCACAGATACGCAGTATTTT
TRBD1	NA	TRBV18	TRBJ2-7	CASSPGAAGGSYEQYF	TGTGCCAGCTCACCAGGGGCGGCAGGGGGCTCCTACGAGCAGTACTTC
TRBD2	NA	TRBV6-5	TRBJ2-2	CASSYGTGRDTGELFF	TGTGCCAGCAGTTACGGGACGGGGAGGGACACCGGGGAGCTGTTTTTT
NA	NA	TRBV3-1/TRBV3-2	TRBJ2-7	CASSVSGVMEQYF	TGTGCCAGCAGCGTTTCGGGAGTTATGGAGCAGTACTTC
NA	NA	TRBV18	TRBJ1-5	CASSPQGTQDNQPQHF	TGTGCCAGCTCACCTCAGGGTACACAAGATAATCAGCCCCAGCATTTT
TRBD2	NA	TRBV5-1	TRBJ2-7	CASSLVSSGSSYEQYF	TGCGCCAGCAGCTTGGTTTCTAGCGGGAGCTCCTACGAGCAGTACTTC
TRBD1	NA	TRBV5-1	TRBJ1-5	CASSLAPTGTHQPQHF	TGCGCCAGCAGCTTGGCGCCGACAGGGACCCATCAGCCCCAGCATTTT
NA	NA	TRBV7-6	TRBJ1-5	CASSLDENGNQPQHF	TGTGCCAGCAGCTTAGATGAGAATGGCAATCAGCCCCAGCATTTT
TRBD2	NA	TRBV28	TRBJ2-7	CASASGILYEQYF	TGTGCCAGCGCCAGCGGGATTCTCTACGAGCAGTACTTC
TRBD1	NA	TRBV11-2	TRBJ2-2	CASSFIKGQGVTGELFF	TGTGCCAGCAGCTTTATCAAGGGACAGGGGGTCACCGGGGAGCTGTTTTTT
TRBD2	NA	TRBV27	TRBJ2-7	CASSPTSGAYEQYF	TGTGCCAGCAGTCCGACTAGCGGGGCCTACGAGCAGTACTTC
TRBD1	NA	TRBV7-3	TRBJ2-7	CASSMGQGSYEQYF	TGTGCCAGCAGCATGGGACAGGGCTCCTACGAGCAGTACTTC
TRBD1	NA	TRBV7-8	TRBJ2-5	CASSLNKLGQGARKTQYF	TGTGCCAGCAGCTTAAATAAACTAGGACAGGGGGCGCGAAAGACCCAGTACTTC
TRBD1	NA	TRBV27	TRBJ2-7	CASSLLGQGYEQYF	TGTGCCAGCAGTTTATTAGGACAGGGGTACGAGCAGTACTTC
NA	NA	TRBV12-5	TRBJ2-1	CASGGGRLTSNEQFF	TGTGCTAGTGGGGGTGGGAGGTTGACGTCAAATGAGCAGTTCTTC
TRBD1	NA	TRBV3-1/TRBV3-2	TRBJ2-7	CASKGTGGGYEQYF	TGTGCCAGCAAGGGGACAGGGGGCGGATACGAGCAGTACTTC
NA	few	TRBV4-1	TRBJ2-1	CASSQDHRSGGDEQFF	TGCGCCAGCAGCCAAGATCACAGGAGCGGCGGGGATGAGCAGTTCTTC
NA	NA	TRBV13	TRBJ1-2	CASSLKQSVLSLRDYGYTF	TGTGCCAGCAGCTTAAAACAGTCGGTTTTATCCCTGAGGGACTATGGCTACACCTTC
NA	NA	TRBV6-5	TRBJ1-2	CASSRWGRGSGGYTF	TGTGCCAGCAGTCGTTGGGGCAGGGGAAGTGGTGGCTACACCTTC
NA	NA	TRBV5-8	TRBJ2-2	CASSLARFGELFF	TGTGCCAGCAGCTTGGCACGGTTTGGGGAGCTGTTTTTT
NA	NA	TRBV5-1	TRBJ1-4	CASSFDLGATNEKLFF	TGCGCCAGCAGCTTCGACTTAGGAGCAACTAATGAAAAACTGTTTTTT
NA	NA	TRBV5-8	TRBJ1-1	CASSLASAGMNTEAFF	TGTGCCAGCAGCTTGGCCTCGGCAGGGATGAACACTGAAGCTTTCTTT
NA	once	TRBV7-9	TRBJ2-1	CAITKTGHYNEQFF	TGTGCCATCACAAAGACTGGACATTACAATGAGCAGTTCTTC
NA	NA	TRBV4-2	TRBJ2-3	CASSQDRERTDTQYF	TGTGCCAGCAGCCAAGACCGGGAACGCACAGATACGCAGTATTTT
NA	NA	TRBV7-3	TRBJ2-1	CASSLGPSGEQFF	TGTGCCAGCAGCTTAGGTCCTTCGGGAGAGCAGTTCTTC
NA	NA	TRBV3-1/TRBV3-2	TRBJ1-1	CASSPGGEEAFF	TGTGCCAGCAGCCCGGGGGGAGAAGAAGCTTTCTTT
NA	NA	TRBV24-1	TRBJ1-2	CATSDLRQDYGYTF	TGTGCCACCAGTGATTTAAGGCAGGACTATGGCTACACCTTC
NA	NA	TRBV18	TRBJ1-1	CASSPRGRDTEAFF	TGTGCCAGCTCACCCCGCGGGCGGGACACTGAAGCTTTCTTT
TRBD1	NA	TRBV18	TRBJ1-4	CASSPRQGSAAGEKLFF	TGTGCCAGCTCACCGAGACAGGGCTCGGCGGCTGGTGAAAAACTGTTTTTT
NA	NA	TRBV5-5	TRBJ2-7	CASSLDSFSYEQYF	TGTGCCAGCAGCTTAGACAGTTTTTCCTACGAGCAGTACTTC
NA	NA	TRBV12-3/TRBV12-4	TRBJ2-5	CASSRGETQYF	TGTGCCAGCAGTCGGGGGGAGACCCAGTACTTC
NA	NA	TRBV29-1	TRBJ2-2	CSVRASPDTGELFF	TGCAGCGTGCGAGCGTCACCTGACACCGGGGAGCTGTTTTTT
NA	NA	TRBV5-1	TRBJ2-3	CASSLSGPGTDTQYF	TGCGCCAGCAGCTTGAGCGGGCCCGGCACAGATACGCAGTATTTT
TRBD1	NA	TRBV19	TRBJ2-3	CASRKETGYPDTQYF	TGTGCCAGTAGGAAGGAGACAGGGTATCCAGATACGCAGTATTTT
TRBD1	NA	TRBV3-1/TRBV3-2	TRBJ1-5	CASSPRQGHQPQHF	TGTGCCAGCAGCCCTAGACAGGGCCATCAGCCCCAGCATTTT
NA	NA	TRBV13	TRBJ2-3	CASSSTTGALTQYF	TGTGCCAGCAGCTCCACCACAGGCGCCCTCACGCAGTATTTT
TRBD1	NA	TRBV27	TRBJ1-2	CASSLGETGVFYGYTF	TGTGCCAGCAGTTTAGGGGAGACAGGGGTTTTCTATGGCTACACCTTC
TRBD1	NA	TRBV5-4	TRBJ2-7	CASSLPLPGTGSSYEQYF	TGTGCCAGCAGCTTGCCTTTGCCCGGGACAGGGTCATCCTACGAGCAGTACTTC
TRBD2	NA	TRBV19	TRBJ2-7	CASRLASTYEQYF	TGTGCCAGTCGACTAGCGAGCACCTACGAGCAGTACTTC